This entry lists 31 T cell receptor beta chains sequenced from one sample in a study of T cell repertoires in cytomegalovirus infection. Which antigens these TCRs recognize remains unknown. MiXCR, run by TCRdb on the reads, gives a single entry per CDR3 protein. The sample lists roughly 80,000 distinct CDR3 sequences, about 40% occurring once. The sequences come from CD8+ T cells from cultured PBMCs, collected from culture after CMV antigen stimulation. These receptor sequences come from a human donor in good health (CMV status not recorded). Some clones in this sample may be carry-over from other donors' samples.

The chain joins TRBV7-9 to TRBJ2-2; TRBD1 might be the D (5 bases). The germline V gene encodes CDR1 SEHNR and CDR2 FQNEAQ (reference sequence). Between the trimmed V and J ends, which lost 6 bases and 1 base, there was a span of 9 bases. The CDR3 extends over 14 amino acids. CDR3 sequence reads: CASSSDKNTGELFF. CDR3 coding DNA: TGTGCCAGCAGTTCGGACAAGAACACCGGGGAGCTGTTTTTT.

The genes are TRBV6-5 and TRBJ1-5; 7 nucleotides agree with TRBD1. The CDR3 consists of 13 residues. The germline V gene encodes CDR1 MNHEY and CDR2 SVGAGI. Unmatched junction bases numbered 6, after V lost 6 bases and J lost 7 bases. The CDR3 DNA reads TGTGCCAGCAGAACAGGGGCCGAGCAGCCCCAGCATTTT. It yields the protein CASRTGAEQPQHF.

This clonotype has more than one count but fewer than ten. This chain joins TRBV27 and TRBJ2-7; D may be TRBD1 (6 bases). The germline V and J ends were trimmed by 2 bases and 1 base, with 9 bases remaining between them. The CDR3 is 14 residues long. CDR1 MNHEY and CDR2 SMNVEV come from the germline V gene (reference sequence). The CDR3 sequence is CASSLGDKSYEQYF. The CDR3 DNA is TGTGCCAGCAGTTTAGGGGACAAATCCTACGAGCAGTACTTC.

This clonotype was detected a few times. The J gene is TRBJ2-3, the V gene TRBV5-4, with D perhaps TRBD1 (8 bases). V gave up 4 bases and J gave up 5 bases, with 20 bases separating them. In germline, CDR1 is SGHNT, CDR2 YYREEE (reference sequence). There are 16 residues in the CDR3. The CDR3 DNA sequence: TGTGCCAGCAGCCAGCGGGACAGGATAAGGGTAGATACGCAGTATTTT. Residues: CASSQRDRIRVDTQYF.

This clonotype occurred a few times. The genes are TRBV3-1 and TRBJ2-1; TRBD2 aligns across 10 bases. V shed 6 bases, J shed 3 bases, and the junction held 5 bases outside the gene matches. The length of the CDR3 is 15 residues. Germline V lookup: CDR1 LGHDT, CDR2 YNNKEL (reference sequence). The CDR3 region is CASSSSGGYYNEQFF. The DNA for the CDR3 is TGTGCCAGCAGTAGTAGCGGGGGGTACTACAATGAGCAGTTCTTC.

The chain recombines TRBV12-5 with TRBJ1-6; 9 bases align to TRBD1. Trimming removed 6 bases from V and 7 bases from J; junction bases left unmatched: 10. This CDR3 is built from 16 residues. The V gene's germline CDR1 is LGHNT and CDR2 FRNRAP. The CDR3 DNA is TGTGCTAGTGGCTATTCGGATGGACAGGGGAATTCACCCCTCCACTTT. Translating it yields CASGYSDGQGNSPLHF. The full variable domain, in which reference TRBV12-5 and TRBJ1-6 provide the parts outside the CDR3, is DARVTQTPRHKVTEMGQEVTMRCQPILGHNTVFWYRQTMMQGLELLAYFRNRAPLDDSGMPKDRFSAEMPDATLATLKIQPSEPRDSAVYFCASGYSDGQGNSPLHFGNGTRLTVT.

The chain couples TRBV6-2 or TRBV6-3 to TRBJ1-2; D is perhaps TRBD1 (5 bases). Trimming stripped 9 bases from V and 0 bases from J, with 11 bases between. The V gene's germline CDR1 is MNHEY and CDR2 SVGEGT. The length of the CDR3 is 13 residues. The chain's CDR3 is CASSTVSNYGYTF. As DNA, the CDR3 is TGTGCCAGTTCGACAGTGTCTAACTATGGCTACACCTTC.

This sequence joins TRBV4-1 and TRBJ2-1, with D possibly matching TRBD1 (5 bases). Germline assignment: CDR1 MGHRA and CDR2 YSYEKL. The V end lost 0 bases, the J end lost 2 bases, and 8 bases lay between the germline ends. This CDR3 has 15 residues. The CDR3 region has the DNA TGCGCCAGCAGCCAAGAACAGGCGACCTACAATGAGCAGTTCTTC. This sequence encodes CASSQEQATYNEQFF.

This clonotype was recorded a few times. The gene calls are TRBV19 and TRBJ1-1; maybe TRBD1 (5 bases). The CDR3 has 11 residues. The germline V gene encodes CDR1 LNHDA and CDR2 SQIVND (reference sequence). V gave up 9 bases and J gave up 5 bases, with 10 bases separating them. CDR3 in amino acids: CASSGGTEAFF. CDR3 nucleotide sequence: TGTGCCAGCTCCGGGGGTACTGAAGCTTTCTTT.

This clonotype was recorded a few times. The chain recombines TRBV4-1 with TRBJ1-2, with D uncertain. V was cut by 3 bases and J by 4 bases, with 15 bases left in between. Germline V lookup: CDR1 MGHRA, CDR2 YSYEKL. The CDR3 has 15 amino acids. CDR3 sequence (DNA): TGCGCCAGCAGCCATTTCCTTGCGACCCCCTATGGCTACACCTTC. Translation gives CASSHFLATPYGYTF.

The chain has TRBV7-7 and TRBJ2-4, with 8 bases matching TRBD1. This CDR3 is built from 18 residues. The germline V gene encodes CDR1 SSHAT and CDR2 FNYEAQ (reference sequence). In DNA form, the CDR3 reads TGTGCTACCACAGGGGGTAGGGGCGGGTCTCTAGCCAAAAACATTCAGTACTTC. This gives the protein CATTGGRGGSLAKNIQYF.

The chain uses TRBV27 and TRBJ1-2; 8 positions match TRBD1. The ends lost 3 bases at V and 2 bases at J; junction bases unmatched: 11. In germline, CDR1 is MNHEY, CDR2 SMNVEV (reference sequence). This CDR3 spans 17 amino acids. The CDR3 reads CASSFISAGGWNYGYTF. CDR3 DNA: TGTGCCAGCAGTTTTATCTCTGCAGGGGGCTGGAACTATGGCTACACCTTC.

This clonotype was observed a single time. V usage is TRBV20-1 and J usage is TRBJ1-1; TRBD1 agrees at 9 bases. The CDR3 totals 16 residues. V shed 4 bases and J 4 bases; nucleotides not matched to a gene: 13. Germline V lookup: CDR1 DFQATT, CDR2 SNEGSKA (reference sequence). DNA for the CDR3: TGCAGTGCTACCGGACAGGGGTTGATTCTGGTCACTGAAGCTTTCTTT. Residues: CSATGQGLILVTEAFF.

This CDR3 reads CASSFRVGANVLTF. The CDR3 DNA follows: TGTGCCAGCAGTTTTAGGGTTGGGGCCAACGTCCTGACTTTC. The chain uses TRBV27 and TRBJ2-6; D gene unclear. Germline V gives CDR1 MNHEY, CDR2 SMNVEV (reference sequence). V was clipped by 3 bases and J by 3 bases, with 6 bases between them. CDR3 length: 14 amino acids.

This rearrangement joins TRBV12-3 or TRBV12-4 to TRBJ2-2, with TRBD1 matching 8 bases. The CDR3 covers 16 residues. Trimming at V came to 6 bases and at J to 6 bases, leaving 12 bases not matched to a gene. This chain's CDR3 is CASSPAGGASAGELFF. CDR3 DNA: TGTGCCAGCAGCCCCGCAGGGGGCGCCAGCGCCGGGGAGCTGTTTTTT.

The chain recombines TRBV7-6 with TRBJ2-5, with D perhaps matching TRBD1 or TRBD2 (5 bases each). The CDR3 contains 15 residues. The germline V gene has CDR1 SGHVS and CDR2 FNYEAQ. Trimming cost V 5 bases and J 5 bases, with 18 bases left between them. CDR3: CASSLGPGPGETQYF. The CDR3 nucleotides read TGTGCCAGCAGCCTGGGACCGGGACCGGGGGAGACCCAGTACTTC. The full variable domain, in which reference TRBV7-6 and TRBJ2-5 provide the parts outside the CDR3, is GAGVSQSPRYKVTKRGQDVALRCDPISGHVSLYWYRQALGQGPEFLTYFNYEAQQDKSGLPNDRFSAERPEGSISTLTIQRTEQRDSAMYRCASSLGPGPGETQYFGPGTRLLVL.

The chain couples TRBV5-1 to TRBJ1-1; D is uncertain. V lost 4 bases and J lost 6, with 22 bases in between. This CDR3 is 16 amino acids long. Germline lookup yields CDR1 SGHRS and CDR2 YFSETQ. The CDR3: CASSPPKVGRKAEAFF. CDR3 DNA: TGCGCCAGCAGCCCCCCCAAAGTCGGGCGAAAGGCTGAAGCTTTCTTT.

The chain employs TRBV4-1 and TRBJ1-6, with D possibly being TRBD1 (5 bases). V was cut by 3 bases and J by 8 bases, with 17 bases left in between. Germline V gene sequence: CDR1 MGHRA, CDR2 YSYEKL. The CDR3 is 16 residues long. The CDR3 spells CASSQEIQVVDSPLHF. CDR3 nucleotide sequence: TGCGCCAGCAGCCAGGAGATACAGGTAGTGGATTCACCCCTCCACTTT.

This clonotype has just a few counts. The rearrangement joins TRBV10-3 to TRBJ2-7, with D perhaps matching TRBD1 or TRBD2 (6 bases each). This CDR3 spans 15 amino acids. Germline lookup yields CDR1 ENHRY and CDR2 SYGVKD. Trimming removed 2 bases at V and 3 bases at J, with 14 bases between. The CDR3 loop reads CAISEEGGTNYEQYF. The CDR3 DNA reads TGTGCCATCAGTGAGGAGGGGGGCACGAACTACGAGCAGTACTTC.

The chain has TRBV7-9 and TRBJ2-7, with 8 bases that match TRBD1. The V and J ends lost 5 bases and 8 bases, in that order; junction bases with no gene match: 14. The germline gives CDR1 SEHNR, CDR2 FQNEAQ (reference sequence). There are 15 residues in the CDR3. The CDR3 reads CASSPPTGTGAQQYF. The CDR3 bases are TGTGCCAGCAGCCCCCCAACGGGGACAGGAGCCCAGCAGTACTTC. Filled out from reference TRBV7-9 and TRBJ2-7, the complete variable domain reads DTGVSQNPRHKITKRGQNVTFRCDPISEHNRLYWYRQTLGQGPEFLTYFQNEAQLEKSRLLSDRFSAERPKGSFSTLEIQRTEQGDSAMYLCASSPPTGTGAQQYFGPGTRLTVT.

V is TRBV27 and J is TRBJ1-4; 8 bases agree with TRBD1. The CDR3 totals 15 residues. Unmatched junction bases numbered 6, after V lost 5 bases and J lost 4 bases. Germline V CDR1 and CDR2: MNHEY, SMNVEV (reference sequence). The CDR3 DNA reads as TGTGCCAGCAGTCCAGGACAGGGCCTTAATGAAAAACTGTTTTTT. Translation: CASSPGQGLNEKLFF.

The CDR3 DNA reads TGTGCCAGCAGCCCATCAGGGGGCGGATACACCATATATTTT. Protein sequence: CASSPSGGGYTIYF. V and J are TRBV11-2 and TRBJ1-3; 8 positions match TRBD1. V shed 5 bases, J shed 8 bases, and the junction held 8 bases outside the gene matches. Germline V gene sequence: CDR1 SGHAT, CDR2 FQNNGV. The CDR3 is 14 residues long.

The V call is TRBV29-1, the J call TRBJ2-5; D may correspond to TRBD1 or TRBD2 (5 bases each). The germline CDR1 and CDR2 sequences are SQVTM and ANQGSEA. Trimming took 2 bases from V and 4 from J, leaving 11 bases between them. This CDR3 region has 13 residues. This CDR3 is CSVEHPGRETQYF. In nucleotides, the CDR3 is TGCAGCGTTGAACACCCAGGGAGAGAGACCCAGTACTTC.

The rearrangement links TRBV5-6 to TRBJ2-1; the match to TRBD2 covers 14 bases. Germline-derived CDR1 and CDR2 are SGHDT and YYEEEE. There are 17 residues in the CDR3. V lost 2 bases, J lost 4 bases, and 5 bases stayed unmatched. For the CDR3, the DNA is TGTGCCAGCAGCTTCAGACTAGCGGGGGGGCCTTACAATGAGCAGTTCTTC. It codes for CASSFRLAGGPYNEQFF. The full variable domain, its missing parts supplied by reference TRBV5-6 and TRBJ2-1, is DAGVTQSPTHLIKTRGQQVTLRCSPKSGHDTVSWYQQALGQGPQFIFQYYEEEERQRGNFPDRFSGHQFPNYSSELNVNALLLGDSALYLCASSFRLAGGPYNEQFFGPGTRLTVL.

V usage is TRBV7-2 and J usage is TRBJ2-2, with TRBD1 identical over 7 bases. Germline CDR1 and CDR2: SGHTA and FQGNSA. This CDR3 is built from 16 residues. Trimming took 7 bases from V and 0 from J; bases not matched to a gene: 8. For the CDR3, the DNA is TGTGCCAGCACCCCCAGCGACAGGGCGAACACCGGGGAGCTGTTTTTT. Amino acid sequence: CASTPSDRANTGELFF.

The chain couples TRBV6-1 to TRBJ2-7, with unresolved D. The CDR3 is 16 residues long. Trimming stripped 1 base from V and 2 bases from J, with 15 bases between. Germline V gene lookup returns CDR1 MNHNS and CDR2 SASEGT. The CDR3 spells CASSEGFGPSTYEQYF. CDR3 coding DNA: TGTGCCAGCAGTGAAGGGTTTGGGCCGTCGACCTACGAGCAGTACTTC.

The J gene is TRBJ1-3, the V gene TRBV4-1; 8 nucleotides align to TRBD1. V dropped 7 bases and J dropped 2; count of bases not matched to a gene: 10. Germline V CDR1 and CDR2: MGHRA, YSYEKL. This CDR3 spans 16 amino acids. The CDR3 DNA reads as TGCGCCAGCACCCTGTACCAGGGGGCTGCTGGAAACACCATATATTTT. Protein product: CASTLYQGAAGNTIYF.

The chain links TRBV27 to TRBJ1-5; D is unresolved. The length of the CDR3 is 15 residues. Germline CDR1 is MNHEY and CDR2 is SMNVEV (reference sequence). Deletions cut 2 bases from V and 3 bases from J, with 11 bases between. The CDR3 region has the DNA TGTGCCAGCAGTTTAAAGGGTCGGATCAATCAGCCCCAGCATTTT. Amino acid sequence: CASSLKGRINQPQHF.

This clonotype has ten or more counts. The CDR3 loop is CASSLNNRHLLQPQHF. Here the CDR3 DNA reads TGTGCCAGCAGCTTAAATAACAGGCATTTGCTTCAGCCCCAGCATTTT. The V call is TRBV7-8, the J call TRBJ1-5; tentative D call: TRBD1 (5 bases). Per the germline V gene, CDR1 is SGHVS and CDR2 is FQNEAQ. V lost 2 bases, J lost 6 bases, and 17 bases lay in between. This CDR3 region has 16 residues.

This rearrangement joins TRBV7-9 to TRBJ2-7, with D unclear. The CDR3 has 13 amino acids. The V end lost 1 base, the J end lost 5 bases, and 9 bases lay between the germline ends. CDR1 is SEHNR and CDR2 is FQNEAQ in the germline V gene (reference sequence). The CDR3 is CASSLGQTNEQYF. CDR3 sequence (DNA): TGTGCCAGCAGCTTAGGGCAGACCAACGAGCAGTACTTC.

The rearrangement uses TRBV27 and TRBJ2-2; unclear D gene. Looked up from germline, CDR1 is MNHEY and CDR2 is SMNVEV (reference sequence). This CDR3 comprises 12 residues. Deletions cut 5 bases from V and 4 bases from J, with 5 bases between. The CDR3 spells CASSHPTGELFF. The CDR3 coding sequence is TGTGCCAGCAGTCACCCCACCGGGGAGCTGTTTTTT.